This T cell receptor (beta chain) appears in the sequencing data of a study of neurological immune-mediated disorders. The cDNA was synthesized by means of template-switch 5'RACE, which was carried out with 10-nucleotide random UMIs. Per sequencing run, 15-18 subjects together gave over 160 million TCR-beta sequences. From the 5' RACE reads, TCRdb called clonotypes with MiXCR, one entry per CDR3 protein. The table records approximately 86,000 distinct CDR3 sequences, approximately 2.4% of them present only once. This CDR3 contains 14 residues. Per the germline V gene, CDR1 is SQVTM and CDR2 is ANQGSEA. V trimming: 6 bases; J trimming: 4 bases; junction bases outside the gene matches: 11. This clonotype occurred many times.

The sequenced sample was PBMCs. J is TRBJ2-7 and V is TRBV29-1; 8 bases agree with TRBD1. This receptor was identified in a woman in her thirties with multiple sclerosis. Here the CDR3 reads CSVQGGQGMYEQYF. The CDR3 nucleotides read TGCAGCGTCCAGGGTGGACAGGGAATGTACGAGCAGTACTTC.